The 19 T cell receptor beta chains given below trace back to one sample, sequenced in a study of blood T cells in healthy people across ages. A J-beta primer mix and a sample-barcoded 5' primer were used in a second PCR of about 7 to 12 cycles. TCRdb recomputed calls from the 5' RACE reads with MiXCR, one row per CDR3 protein. The data contain 1.8 million or so distinct CDR3 sequences, about 39% of them singletons. The sample consisted of blood. Receptor source: a human donor in good health.

Notes on this clonotype: A much larger clonotype is one base distant, so this may be a read error. The chain is built from TRBV11-2 and TRBJ2-5; TRBD1 matches 8 bases. CDR3 size: 13 residues. Germline V gives CDR1 SGHAT, CDR2 FQNNGV. CDR3 residues: CTSSRGPQETQYF. The CDR3, as DNA: TGTACCAGCAGCAGGGGGCCTCAAGAGACCCAGTACTTC.

The rearrangement joins TRBV6-2 or TRBV6-3 to TRBJ1-5; no clear D gene. Trimming pared 2 bases from V and 0 bases from J, leaving 14 bases between. Germline V lookup: CDR1 MNHEY, CDR2 SVGEGT. This CDR3 contains 17 residues. CDR3 nucleotides: TGTGCCAGCAGTTACACGGGCAGGAGGAATAGCAATCAGCCCCAGCATTTT. Protein product: CASSYTGRRNSNQPQHF.

The chain is built from TRBV29-1 and TRBJ2-7, with D uncertain. V lost 3 bases, J lost 2 bases, and 11 bases lay in between. The CDR3 is 13 residues long. CDR1 and CDR2 (germline): SQVTM, ANQGSEA. For the CDR3, the DNA is TGCAGCGTTGACAGCGACAATACCTACGAGCAGTACTTC. It yields the protein CSVDSDNTYEQYF.

This chain connects TRBV29-1 to TRBJ2-3; the D is unclear. Per germline, CDR1 SQVTM and CDR2 ANQGSEA. The CDR3 runs to 13 residues. The ends were cut back, 0 bases at V and 2 bases at J, with 6 bases in the middle. As DNA, the CDR3 is TGCAGCGTTGAAGATGGGTTCACAGATACGCAGTATTTT. This encodes CSVEDGFTDTQYF.

This clonotype turned up a few times. This chain links TRBV9 with TRBJ2-7; TRBD2 aligns across 7 bases. Gene TRBJ2-5 matches the end of the DNA better, so the J call may be wrong. The CDR3 spans 15 residues. CDR1 and CDR2 (germline): SGDLS, YYNGEE. DNA for the CDR3: TGTGCCAGCAGCACCCAAGGCGGGGGCCAAGAGACCCAGTACTTC. As protein: CASSTQGGGQETQYF.

This clonotype occurred a few times. The rearrangement uses TRBV28 and TRBJ1-1; D gene ambiguous. V was cut by 4 bases and J by 7 bases, with 22 bases left in between. Germline CDR1 and CDR2: MDHEN and SYDVKM. The CDR3 loop spans 16 amino acids. The CDR3 protein is CASSSPEGARPNEAFF. The CDR3 DNA sequence: TGTGCCAGCAGTTCCCCCGAAGGTGCCCGCCCGAATGAAGCTTTCTTT.

The rearrangement links TRBV10-3 to TRBJ2-1; either TRBD1 or TRBD2 may supply D (6 bases each). V shed 6 bases and J shed 8 bases, with 14 bases lying between them. The length of the CDR3 is 13 residues. Germline CDR1 is ENHRY and CDR2 is SYGVKD. This CDR3 reads CAIRENREDEQFF. CDR3 bases: TGTGCCATCAGGGAGAACAGGGAGGATGAGCAGTTCTTC.

This clonotype occurred a few times. V usage is TRBV20-1 and J usage is TRBJ2-7; a weak D match, TRBD2 (6 bases). Trimming stripped 6 bases from V and 4 bases from J, with 13 bases between. The CDR3 covers 12 residues. Germline V gene data show CDR1 as DFQATT and CDR2 as SNEGSKA (reference sequence). CDR3 residues: CSARDSVYEQYF. The CDR3 DNA is TGCAGTGCCAGGGACTCAGTATACGAGCAGTACTTC.

In its sample, this clonotype was seen a few times. The J gene is TRBJ2-3, the V gene TRBV20-1; TRBD2 agrees at 8 bases. Germline CDR1 is DFQATT and CDR2 is SNEGSKA (reference sequence). This CDR3 has 13 amino acids. The junction had 5 bases not matched to a gene; V was cut back by 3 bases and J by 6 bases. The CDR3: CSASRIAGDTQYF. The CDR3 region has the DNA TGCAGTGCTAGTCGGATAGCGGGGGATACGCAGTATTTT.

The rearrangement links TRBV4-3 to TRBJ1-2, with D hard to call. The CDR3 extends over 14 amino acids. V lost 2 bases and J 1 base, leaving 8 bases between the germline ends. CDR1 is LGHNA, CDR2 YSLEER, per germline. The CDR3 DNA is TGCGCCAGCAGCCAATACGGGGTTAACTATGGCTACACCTTC. It is translated as CASSQYGVNYGYTF.

This sequence joins TRBV7-3 and TRBJ2-6; D remains unclear. CDR1 SGHTA and CDR2 FQGTGA come from the germline V gene. Trimming left V 4 bases short and J 2 bases short, with 12 bases between. The CDR3 runs 16 residues. The CDR3, as DNA: TGTGCCAGCAGCTCCTTCATATTCGCTGGGGCCAACGTCCTGACTTTC. Its protein is CASSSFIFAGANVLTF.

V is TRBV7-9 and J is TRBJ2-1, with 13 positions matching TRBD2. V was pared by 5 bases and J by 9 bases, with 7 bases of the junction left unmatched. The CDR3 is made up of 15 amino acids. Looked up from germline, CDR1 is SEHNR and CDR2 is FQNEAQ (reference sequence). This chain's CDR3 is CASSQLAGGPGEQFF. In nucleotides, the CDR3 is TGTGCCAGCAGCCAACTAGCGGGGGGGCCTGGTGAGCAGTTCTTC.

The V gene is TRBV18, the J gene TRBJ2-5; D perhaps matches TRBD2 (5 bases). Germline CDR1 KGHSH, CDR2 LQKENI. The CDR3 is made up of 14 amino acids. V was shortened by 3 bases and J by 3 bases, with 11 bases between the two germline ends. The CDR3 is CASSPPTIEETQYF. The CDR3 DNA follows: TGTGCCAGCTCACCCCCGACTATAGAAGAGACCCAGTACTTC.

The chain is built from TRBV7-9 and TRBJ2-4; TRBD2 agrees at 10 bases. TRBJ2-7 matches the DNA end more closely, so the J call is doubtful. CDR1 is SEHNR, CDR2 FQNEAQ, per germline (reference sequence). The CDR3 loop spans 15 amino acids. The CDR3 nucleotides read TGTGCCAGCAGCTTATTTAGCGGGGGGCACTACGAGCAGTACTTC. Amino acids: CASSLFSGGHYEQYF.

The V call is TRBV6-5, the J call TRBJ1-2; the match to TRBD1 covers 7 bases. Germline CDR1 reads MNHEY; CDR2 reads SVGAGI. The J segment lost 5 bases and the V segment lost 6 bases, leaving 6 bases of the junction unmatched. The CDR3 runs to 13 residues. This CDR3 is CASSKTGRYGYTF. CDR3 in DNA: TGTGCCAGCAGCAAGACAGGGCGGTATGGCTACACCTTC.

J is TRBJ2-1 and V is TRBV5-1, with D maybe TRBD1 (7 bases). Per germline, CDR1 SGHRS and CDR2 YFSETQ. V dropped 4 bases and J dropped 6 bases, with 23 bases sitting between them. The CDR3 is 17 residues long. The CDR3 sequence: CASSLGSGGSGVNEQFF. The DNA of the CDR3 is TGCGCCAGCAGCCTGGGGTCAGGGGGTAGCGGTGTCAATGAGCAGTTCTTC.

This clonotype has more than one count but fewer than ten. The V gene is TRBV6-6, the J gene TRBJ1-5; a possible D gene is TRBD1 (6 bases). Trimming left V 6 bases short and J 10 bases short, with 22 bases between. The germline gives CDR1 MNHNY, CDR2 SVGAGI (reference sequence). This CDR3 has 15 amino acids. The chain's CDR3 is CASRSQGGRVGPQHF. The CDR3 DNA reads as TGTGCCAGCAGATCACAGGGAGGGAGGGTTGGACCCCAGCATTTT.

This clonotype was seen a handful of times. The rearrangement links TRBV5-1 to TRBJ2-7; TRBD2 aligns across 10 bases. The ends lost 2 bases at V and 2 bases at J; junction bases unmatched: 7. The CDR3 runs 16 residues. The germline gives CDR1 SGHRS, CDR2 YFSETQ. The DNA for the CDR3 is TGCGCCAGCAGCTTCGGTAGCCTAGCGGGAGCCTACGAGCAGTACTTC. This gives the protein CASSFGSLAGAYEQYF.

The gene calls are TRBV19 and TRBJ2-7; D is unclear. Germline CDR1 and CDR2: LNHDA and SQIVND (reference sequence). V dropped 2 bases and J dropped 5 bases, with 7 bases sitting between them. The CDR3 contains 12 residues. The CDR3 DNA reads TGTGCCAGTAGTATATCTCTGGACGAGCAGTACTTC. Encoded protein: CASSISLDEQYF.